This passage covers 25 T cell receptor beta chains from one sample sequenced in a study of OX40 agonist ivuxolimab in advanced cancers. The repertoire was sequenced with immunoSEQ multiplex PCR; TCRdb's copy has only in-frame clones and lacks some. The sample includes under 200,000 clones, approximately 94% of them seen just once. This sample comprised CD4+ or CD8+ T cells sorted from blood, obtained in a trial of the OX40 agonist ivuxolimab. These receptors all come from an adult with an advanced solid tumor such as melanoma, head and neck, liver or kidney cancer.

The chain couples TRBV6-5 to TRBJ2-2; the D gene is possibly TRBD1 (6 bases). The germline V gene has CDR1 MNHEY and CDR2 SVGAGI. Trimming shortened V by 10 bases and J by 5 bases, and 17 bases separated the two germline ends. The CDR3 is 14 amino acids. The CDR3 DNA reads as TGTGCCACCAGGACAGAGCTCGCGACCGGGGAGCTGTTTTTT. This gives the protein CATRTELATGELFF.

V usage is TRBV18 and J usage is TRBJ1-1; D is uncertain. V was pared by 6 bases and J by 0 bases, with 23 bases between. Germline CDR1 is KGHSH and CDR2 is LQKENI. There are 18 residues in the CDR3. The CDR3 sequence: CASSSQEGGDFMNTEAFF. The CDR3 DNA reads TGTGCCAGCTCCTCTCAAGAAGGAGGAGATTTTATGAACACTGAAGCTTTCTTT.

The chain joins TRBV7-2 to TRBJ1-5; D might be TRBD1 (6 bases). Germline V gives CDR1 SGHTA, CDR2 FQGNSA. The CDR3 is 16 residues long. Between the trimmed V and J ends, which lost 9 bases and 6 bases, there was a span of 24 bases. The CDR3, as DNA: TGTGCCAGTTCCAGATCCCCACAGGGCCTCCCTCAGCCCCAGCATTTT. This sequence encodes CASSRSPQGLPQPQHF.

As DNA, the CDR3 is TGTGCCAGCAGTTTAGGTCCAGGGGGCACTGAAGCTTTCTTT. Its protein is CASSLGPGGTEAFF. This sequence joins TRBV28 and TRBJ1-1; 7 bases fit TRBD1. V lost 2 bases, J lost 4 bases, and 4 bases stayed unmatched. Germline V gives CDR1 MDHEN, CDR2 SYDVKM. The CDR3 totals 14 residues.

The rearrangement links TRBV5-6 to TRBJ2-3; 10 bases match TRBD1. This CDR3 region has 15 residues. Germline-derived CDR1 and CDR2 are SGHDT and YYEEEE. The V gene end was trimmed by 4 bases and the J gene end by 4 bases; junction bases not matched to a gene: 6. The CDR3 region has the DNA TGTGCCAGCAGCCCCAGGACAGGGGGGGCAGATACGCAGTATTTT. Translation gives CASSPRTGGADTQYF. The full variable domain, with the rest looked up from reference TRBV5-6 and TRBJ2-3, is DAGVTQSPTHLIKTRGQQVTLRCSPKSGHDTVSWYQQALGQGPQFIFQYYEEEERQRGNFPDRFSGHQFPNYSSELNVNALLLGDSALYLCASSPRTGGADTQYFGPGTRLTVL.

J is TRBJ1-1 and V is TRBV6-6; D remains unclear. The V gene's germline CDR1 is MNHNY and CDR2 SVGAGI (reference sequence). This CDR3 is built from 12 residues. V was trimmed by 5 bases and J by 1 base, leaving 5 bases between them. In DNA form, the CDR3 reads TGTGCCAGCAGTGCACAGAACACTGAAGCTTTCTTT. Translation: CASSAQNTEAFF.

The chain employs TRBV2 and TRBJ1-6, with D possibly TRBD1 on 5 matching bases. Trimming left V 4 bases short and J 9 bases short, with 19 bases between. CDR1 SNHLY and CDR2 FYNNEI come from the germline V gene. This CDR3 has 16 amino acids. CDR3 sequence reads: CASSANRQKVGSPLHF. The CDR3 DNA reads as TGTGCCAGCAGTGCTAACAGACAGAAGGTCGGTTCACCCCTCCACTTT. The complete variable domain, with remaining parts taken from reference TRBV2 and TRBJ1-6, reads EPEVTQTPSHQVTQMGQEVILRCVPISNHLYFYWYRQILGQKVEFLVSFYNNEISEKSEIFDDQFSVERPDGSNFTLKIRSTKLEDSAMYFCASSANRQKVGSPLHFGNGTRLTVT.

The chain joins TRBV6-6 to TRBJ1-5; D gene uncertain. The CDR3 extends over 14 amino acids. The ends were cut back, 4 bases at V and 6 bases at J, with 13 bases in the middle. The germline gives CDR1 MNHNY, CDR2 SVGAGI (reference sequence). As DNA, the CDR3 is TGTGCCAGCAGTTCTATCAAGGCGGGTCAGCCCCAGCATTTT. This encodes CASSSIKAGQPQHF.

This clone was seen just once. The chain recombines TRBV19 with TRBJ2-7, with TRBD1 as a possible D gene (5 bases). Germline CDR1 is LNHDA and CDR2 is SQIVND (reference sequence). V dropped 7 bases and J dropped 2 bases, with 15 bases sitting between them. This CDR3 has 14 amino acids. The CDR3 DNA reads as TGTGCCAGTACCTCGGGTCAGGGTACCTACGAGCAGTACTTC. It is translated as CASTSGQGTYEQYF.

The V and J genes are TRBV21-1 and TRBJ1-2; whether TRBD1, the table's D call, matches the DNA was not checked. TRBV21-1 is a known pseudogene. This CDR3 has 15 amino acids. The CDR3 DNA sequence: TGTGCCAGCAGCCTGACAGGGCCCTACAACTATGGCTACACCTTC. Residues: CASSLTGPYNYGYTF.

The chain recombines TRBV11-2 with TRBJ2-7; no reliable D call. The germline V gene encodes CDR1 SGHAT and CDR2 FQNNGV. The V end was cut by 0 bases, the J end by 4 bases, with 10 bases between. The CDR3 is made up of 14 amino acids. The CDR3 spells CASSLENSAYEQYF. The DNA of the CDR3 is TGTGCCAGCAGCTTAGAGAATTCTGCTTACGAGCAGTACTTC.

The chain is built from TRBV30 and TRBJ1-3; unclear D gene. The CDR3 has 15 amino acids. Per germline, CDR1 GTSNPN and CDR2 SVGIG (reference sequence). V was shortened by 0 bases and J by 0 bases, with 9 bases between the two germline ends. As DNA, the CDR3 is TGTGCCTGGAGTGTCGGCGGGCACTCTGGAAACACCATATATTTT. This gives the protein CAWSVGGHSGNTIYF. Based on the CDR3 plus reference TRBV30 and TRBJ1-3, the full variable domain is SQTIHQWPATLVQPVGSPLSLECTVEGTSNPNLYWYRQAAGRGLQLLFYSVGIGQISSEVPQNLSASRPQDRQFILSSKKLLLSDSGFYLCAWSVGGHSGNTIYFGEGSWLTVV.

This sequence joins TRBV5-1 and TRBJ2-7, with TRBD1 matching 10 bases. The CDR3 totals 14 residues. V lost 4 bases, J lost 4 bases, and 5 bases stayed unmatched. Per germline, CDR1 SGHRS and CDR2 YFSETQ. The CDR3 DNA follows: TGCGCCAGCAGCGAAAGGACAGGGGGTTACGAGCAGTACTTC. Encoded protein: CASSERTGGYEQYF.

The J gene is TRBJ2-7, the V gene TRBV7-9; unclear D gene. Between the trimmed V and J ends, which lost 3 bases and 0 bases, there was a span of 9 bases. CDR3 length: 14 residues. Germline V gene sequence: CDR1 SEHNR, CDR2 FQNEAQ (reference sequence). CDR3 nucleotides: TGTGCCAGCAGCTTGCAGTGGAGCTCCTACGAGCAGTACTTC. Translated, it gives CASSLQWSSYEQYF.

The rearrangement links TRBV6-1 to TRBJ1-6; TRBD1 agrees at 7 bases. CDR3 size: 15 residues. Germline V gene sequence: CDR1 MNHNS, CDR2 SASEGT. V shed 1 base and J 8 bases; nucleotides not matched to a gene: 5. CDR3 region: CASSEGDRDYSPLHF. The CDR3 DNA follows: TGTGCCAGCAGTGAAGGGGACAGAGACTATTCACCCCTCCACTTT.

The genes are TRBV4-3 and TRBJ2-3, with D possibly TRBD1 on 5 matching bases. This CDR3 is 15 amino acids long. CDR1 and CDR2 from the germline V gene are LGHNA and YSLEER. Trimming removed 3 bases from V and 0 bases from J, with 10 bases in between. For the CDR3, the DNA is TGCGCCAGCAGCCACGTCCCAGGGAGCACAGATACGCAGTATTTT. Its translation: CASSHVPGSTDTQYF.

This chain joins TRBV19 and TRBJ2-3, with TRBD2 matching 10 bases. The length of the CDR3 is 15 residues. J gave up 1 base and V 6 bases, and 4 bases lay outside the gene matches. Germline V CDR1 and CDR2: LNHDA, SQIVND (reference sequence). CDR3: CASRSAGGGTDTQYF. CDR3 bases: TGTGCCAGTAGATCAGCGGGAGGGGGCACAGATACGCAGTATTTT. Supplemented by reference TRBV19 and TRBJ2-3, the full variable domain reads DGGITQSPKYLFRKEGQNVTLSCEQNLNHDAMYWYRQDPGQGLRLIYYSQIVNDFQKGDIAEGYSVSREKKESFPLTVTSAQKNPTAFYLCASRSAGGGTDTQYFGPGTRLTVL.

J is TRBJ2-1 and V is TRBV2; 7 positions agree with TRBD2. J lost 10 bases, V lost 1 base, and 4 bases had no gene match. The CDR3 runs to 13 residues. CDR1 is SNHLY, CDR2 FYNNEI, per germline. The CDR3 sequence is CASSEVGAGEQFF. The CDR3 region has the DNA TGTGCCAGCAGTGAAGTAGGAGCGGGGGAGCAGTTCTTC.

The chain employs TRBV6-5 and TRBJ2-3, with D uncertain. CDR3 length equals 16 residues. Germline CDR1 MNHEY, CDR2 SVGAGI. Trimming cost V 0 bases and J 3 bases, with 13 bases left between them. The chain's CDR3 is CASSYSYGSRTDTQYF. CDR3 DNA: TGTGCCAGCAGTTACTCGTACGGCTCCAGAACAGATACGCAGTATTTT.

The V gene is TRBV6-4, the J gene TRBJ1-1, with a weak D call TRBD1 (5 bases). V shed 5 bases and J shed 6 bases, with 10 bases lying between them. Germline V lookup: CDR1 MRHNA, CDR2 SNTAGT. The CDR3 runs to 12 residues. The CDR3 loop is CASSPRVPEAFF. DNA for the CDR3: TGTGCCAGCAGTCCCAGGGTACCTGAAGCTTTCTTT.

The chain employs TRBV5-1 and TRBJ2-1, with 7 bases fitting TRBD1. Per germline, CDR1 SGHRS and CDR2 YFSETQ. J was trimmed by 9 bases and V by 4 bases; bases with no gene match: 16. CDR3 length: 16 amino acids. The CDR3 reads CASSPQGRGDNSEQFF. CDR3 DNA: TGCGCCAGCAGCCCACAGGGGCGTGGGGACAATAGTGAGCAGTTCTTC. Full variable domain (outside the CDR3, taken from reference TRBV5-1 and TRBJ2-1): KAGVTQTPRYLIKTRGQQVTLSCSPISGHRSVSWYQQTPGQGLQFLFEYFSETQRNKGNFPGRFSGRQFSNSRSEMNVSTLELGDSALYLCASSPQGRGDNSEQFFGPGTRLTVL.

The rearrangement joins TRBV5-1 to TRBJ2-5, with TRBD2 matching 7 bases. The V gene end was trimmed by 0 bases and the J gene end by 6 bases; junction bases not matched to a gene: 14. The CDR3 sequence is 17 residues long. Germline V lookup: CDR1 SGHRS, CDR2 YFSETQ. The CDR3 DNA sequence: TGCGCCAGCAGCTTGGCAGCCCCCGGGAGGAGTGGGAAGACCCAGTACTTC. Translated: CASSLAAPGRSGKTQYF. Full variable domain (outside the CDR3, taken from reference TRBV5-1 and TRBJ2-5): KAGVTQTPRYLIKTRGQQVTLSCSPISGHRSVSWYQQTPGQGLQFLFEYFSETQRNKGNFPGRFSGRQFSNSRSEMNVSTLELGDSALYLCASSLAAPGRSGKTQYFGPGTRLLVL.

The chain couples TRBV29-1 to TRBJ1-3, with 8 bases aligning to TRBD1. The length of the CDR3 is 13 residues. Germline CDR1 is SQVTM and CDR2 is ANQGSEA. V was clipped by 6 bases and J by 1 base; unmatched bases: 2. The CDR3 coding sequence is TGCAGCGTGACAGGGGAATCTGGAAACACCATATATTTT. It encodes CSVTGESGNTIYF.

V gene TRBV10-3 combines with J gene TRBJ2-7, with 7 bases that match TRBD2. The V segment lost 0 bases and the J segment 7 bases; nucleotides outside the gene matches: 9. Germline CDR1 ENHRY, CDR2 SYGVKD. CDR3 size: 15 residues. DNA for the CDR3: TGTGCCATCAGTGAGTCGGCCAGCGGGATTGGTGAGCAGTACTTC. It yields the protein CAISESASGIGEQYF.

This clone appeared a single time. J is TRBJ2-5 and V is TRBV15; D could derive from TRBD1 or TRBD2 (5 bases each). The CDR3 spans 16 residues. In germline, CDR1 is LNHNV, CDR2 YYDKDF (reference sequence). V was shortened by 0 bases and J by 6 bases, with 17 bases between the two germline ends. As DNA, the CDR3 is TGTGCCACCAGCAGAGATGGGGGTCAGGGTAGGAAGACCCAGTACTTC. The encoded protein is CATSRDGGQGRKTQYF.